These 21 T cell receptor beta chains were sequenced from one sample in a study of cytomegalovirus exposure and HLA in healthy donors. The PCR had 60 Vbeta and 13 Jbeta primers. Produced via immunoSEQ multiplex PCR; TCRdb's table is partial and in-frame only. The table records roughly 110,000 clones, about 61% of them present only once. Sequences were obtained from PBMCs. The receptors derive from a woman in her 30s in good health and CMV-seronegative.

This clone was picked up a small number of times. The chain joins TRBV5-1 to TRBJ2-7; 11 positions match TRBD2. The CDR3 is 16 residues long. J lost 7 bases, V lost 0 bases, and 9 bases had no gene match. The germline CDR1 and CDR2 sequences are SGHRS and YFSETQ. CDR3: CASSLGVAGGLREQYF. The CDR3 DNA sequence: TGCGCCAGCAGCTTGGGGGTAGCGGGAGGGCTTCGAGAGCAGTACTTC.

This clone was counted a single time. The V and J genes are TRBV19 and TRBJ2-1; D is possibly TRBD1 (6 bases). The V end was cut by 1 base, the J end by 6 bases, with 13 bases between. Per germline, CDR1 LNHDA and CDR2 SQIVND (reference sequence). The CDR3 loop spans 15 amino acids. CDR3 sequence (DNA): TGTGCCAGTAGTATAGCGTTAGGGACAACCAATGAGCAGTTCTTC. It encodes CASSIALGTTNEQFF.

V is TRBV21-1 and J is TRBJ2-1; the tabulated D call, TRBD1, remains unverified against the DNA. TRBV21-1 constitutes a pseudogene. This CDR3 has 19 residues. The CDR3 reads CASSNLITKQGGSDNEQFF. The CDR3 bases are TGTGCCAGCAGCAACCTAATTACTAAACAGGGGGGATCTGACAATGAGCAGTTCTTC.

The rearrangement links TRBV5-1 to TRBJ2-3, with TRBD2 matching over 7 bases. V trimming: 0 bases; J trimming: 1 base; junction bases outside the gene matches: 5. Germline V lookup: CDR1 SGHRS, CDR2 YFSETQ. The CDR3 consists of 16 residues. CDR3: CASSLGGGSGTDTQYF. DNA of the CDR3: TGCGCCAGCAGCTTGGGAGGCGGGAGTGGCACAGATACGCAGTATTTT.

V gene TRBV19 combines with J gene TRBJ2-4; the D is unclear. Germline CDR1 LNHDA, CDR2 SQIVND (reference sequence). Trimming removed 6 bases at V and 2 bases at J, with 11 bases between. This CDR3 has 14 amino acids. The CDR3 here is CASRNPGTKNIQYF. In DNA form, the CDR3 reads TGTGCCAGTAGAAACCCAGGTACCAAAAACATTCAGTACTTC.

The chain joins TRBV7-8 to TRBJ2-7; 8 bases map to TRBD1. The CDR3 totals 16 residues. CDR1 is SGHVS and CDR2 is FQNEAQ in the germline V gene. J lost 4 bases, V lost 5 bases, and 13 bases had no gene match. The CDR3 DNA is TGTGCCAGCAGCCCGCACGGGGCAGGGGGCTTTTACGAGCAGTACTTC. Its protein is CASSPHGAGGFYEQYF.

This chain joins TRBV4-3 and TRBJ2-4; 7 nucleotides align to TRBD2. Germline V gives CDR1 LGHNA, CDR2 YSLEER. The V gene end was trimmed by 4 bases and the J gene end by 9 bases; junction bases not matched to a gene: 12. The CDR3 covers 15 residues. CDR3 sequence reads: CASSRSRLAGRIQYF. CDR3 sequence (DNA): TGCGCCAGCAGCCGAAGTAGACTAGCCGGGCGCATTCAGTACTTC.

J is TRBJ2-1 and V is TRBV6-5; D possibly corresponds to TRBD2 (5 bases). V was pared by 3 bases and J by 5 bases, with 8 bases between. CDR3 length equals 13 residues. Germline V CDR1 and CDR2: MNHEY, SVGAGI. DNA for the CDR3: TGTGCCAGCAGTTATCGGGGAGACAATGAGCAGTTCTTC. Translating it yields CASSYRGDNEQFF.

The CDR3 nucleotides are TGCGCCAGCAGTCGAACCCCAACAGGGACGACTAACTATGGCTACACCTTC. This gives the protein CASSRTPTGTTNYGYTF. The rearrangement links TRBV4-1 to TRBJ1-2, with D maybe TRBD1 (6 bases). Germline CDR1 and CDR2: MGHRA and YSYEKL. Trimming removed 6 bases from V and 0 bases from J, with 20 bases in between. The CDR3 is made up of 17 amino acids.

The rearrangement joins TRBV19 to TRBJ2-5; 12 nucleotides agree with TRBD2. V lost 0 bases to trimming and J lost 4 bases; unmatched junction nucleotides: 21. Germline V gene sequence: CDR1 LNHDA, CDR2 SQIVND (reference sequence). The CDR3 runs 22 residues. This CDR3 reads CASSIDPAHRLAGDKGGETQYF. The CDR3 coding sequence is TGTGCCAGTAGTATAGATCCCGCGCACAGACTAGCGGGAGACAAGGGAGGAGAGACCCAGTACTTC.

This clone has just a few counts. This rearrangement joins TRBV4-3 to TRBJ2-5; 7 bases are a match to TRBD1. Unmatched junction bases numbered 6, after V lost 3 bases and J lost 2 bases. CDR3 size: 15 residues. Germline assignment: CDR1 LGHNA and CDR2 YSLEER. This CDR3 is CASSQGQTLQETQYF. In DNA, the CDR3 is TGCGCCAGCAGCCAGGGACAGACTTTACAAGAGACCCAGTACTTC.

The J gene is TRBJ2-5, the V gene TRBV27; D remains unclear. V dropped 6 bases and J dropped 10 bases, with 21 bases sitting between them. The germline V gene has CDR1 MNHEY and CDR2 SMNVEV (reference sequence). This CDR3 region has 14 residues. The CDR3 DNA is TGTGCCAGCAGACTGACAAGGTCCCCGTCGGACCAGTACTTC. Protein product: CASRLTRSPSDQYF.

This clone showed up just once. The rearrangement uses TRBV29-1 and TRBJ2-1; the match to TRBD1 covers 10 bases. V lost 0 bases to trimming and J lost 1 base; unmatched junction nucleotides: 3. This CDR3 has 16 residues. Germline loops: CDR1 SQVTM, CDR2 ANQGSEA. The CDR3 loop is CSVEDMDRGSYNEQFF. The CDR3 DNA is TGCAGCGTTGAAGATATGGACAGGGGGTCCTACAATGAGCAGTTCTTC.

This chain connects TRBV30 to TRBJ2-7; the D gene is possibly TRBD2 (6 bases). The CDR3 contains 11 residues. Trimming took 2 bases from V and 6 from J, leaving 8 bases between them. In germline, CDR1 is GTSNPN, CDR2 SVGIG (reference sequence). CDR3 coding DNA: TGTGCCTGGAGTCGGGGGAGCGAGCAGTACTTC. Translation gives CAWSRGSEQYF.

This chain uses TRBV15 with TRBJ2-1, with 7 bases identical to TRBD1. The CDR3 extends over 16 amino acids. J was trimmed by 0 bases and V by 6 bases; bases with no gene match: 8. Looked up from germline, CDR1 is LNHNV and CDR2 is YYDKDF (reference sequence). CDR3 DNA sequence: TGTGCCACCAGTGGACAGGACTTGAGCTCCTACAATGAGCAGTTCTTC. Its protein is CATSGQDLSSYNEQFF.

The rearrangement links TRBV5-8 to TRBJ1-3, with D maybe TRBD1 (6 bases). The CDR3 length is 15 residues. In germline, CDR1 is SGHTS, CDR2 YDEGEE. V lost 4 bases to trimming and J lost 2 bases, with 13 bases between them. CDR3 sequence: CASSIQGNPGNTIYF. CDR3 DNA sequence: TGTGCCAGCAGCATACAGGGAAACCCTGGAAACACCATATATTTT.

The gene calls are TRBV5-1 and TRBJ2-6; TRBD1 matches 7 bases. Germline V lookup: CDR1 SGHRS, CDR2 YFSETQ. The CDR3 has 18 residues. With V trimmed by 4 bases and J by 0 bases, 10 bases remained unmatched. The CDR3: CASSAPTGLLSGANVLTF. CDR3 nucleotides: TGCGCCAGCAGCGCCCCGACAGGGCTGCTCTCTGGGGCCAACGTCCTGACTTTC.

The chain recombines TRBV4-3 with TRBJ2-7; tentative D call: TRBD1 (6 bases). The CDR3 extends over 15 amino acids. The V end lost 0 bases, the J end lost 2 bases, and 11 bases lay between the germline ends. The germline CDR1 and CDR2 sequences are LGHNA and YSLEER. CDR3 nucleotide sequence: TGCGCCAGCAGCCAAGATGCCAGGGGAGCCTACGAGCAGTACTTC. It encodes CASSQDARGAYEQYF.

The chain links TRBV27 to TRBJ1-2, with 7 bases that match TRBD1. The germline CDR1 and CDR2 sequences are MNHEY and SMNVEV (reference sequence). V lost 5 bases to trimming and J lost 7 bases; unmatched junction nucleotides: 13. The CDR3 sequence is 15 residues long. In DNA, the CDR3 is TGTGCCAGCAGTCCGTCCCGGACAGGAGCCGGTGGCTACACCTTC. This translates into CASSPSRTGAGGYTF.

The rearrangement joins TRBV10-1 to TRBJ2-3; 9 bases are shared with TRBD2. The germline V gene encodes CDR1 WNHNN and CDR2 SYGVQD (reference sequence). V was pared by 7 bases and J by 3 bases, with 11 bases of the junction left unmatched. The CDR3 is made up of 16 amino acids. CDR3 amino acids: CASITAGGIGTDTQYF. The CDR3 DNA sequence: TGCGCCAGCATCACAGCGGGAGGAATAGGGACAGATACGCAGTATTTT.

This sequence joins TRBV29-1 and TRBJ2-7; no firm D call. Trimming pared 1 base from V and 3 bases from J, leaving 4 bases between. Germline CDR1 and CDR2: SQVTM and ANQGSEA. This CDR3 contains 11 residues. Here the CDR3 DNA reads TGCAGCGTTGAAGTGTACTACGAGCAGTACTTC. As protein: CSVEVYYEQYF.